Below, 16 T cell receptor beta chains from the same sample are listed, as sequenced in a study of beta chain features in type 1 diabetes. General study points: There was a moderate but significant shortening of TCRB CDR3s in all four CD4+ subsets of Type 1 diabetes patients.

Which antigens these TCRs recognize remains unknown. Every isolated RNA sample was fully reverse transcribed, so sequencing captured expressed TCRB transcripts. Repertoires were generated with immunoSEQ multiplex PCR, while TCRdb's copy carries only in-frame clones and drops some. This sample has hundreds of thousands of clones, with 10% to 15% found just once. Sequences were obtained from naive CD4+ T cells from blood. Receptors were obtained from a man younger than 35 with type 1 diabetes.

V and J are TRBV7-2 and TRBJ1-2; D possibly corresponds to TRBD1 (5 bases). The CDR3 consists of 14 residues. Deletions cut 4 bases from V and 13 bases from J, with 22 bases between. Germline lookup yields CDR1 SGHTA and CDR2 FQGNSA. CDR3 sequence reads: CASSSLQRGGMGTF. CDR3 bases: TGTGCCAGCAGCTCCCTCCAGAGGGGAGGGATGGGCACCTTC.

This clone was counted a few times. The chain employs TRBV2 and TRBJ2-5; 10 bases agree with TRBD2. V lost 2 bases and J lost 8; bases outside the gene matches: 5. This CDR3 is built from 14 residues. Germline-derived CDR1 and CDR2 are SNHLY and FYNNEI. CDR3 loop: CASSELASGGTQYF. The CDR3 DNA is TGTGCCAGCAGTGAATTGGCTAGCGGGGGCACCCAGTACTTC.

This clone was counted between two and nine times. This chain connects TRBV27 to TRBJ2-7, with TRBD2 matching 8 bases. V dropped 6 bases and J dropped 4; count of bases not matched to a gene: 5. The germline V gene has CDR1 MNHEY and CDR2 SMNVEV (reference sequence). This CDR3 comprises 13 residues. The CDR3 loop is CASSRSGVYEQYF. As DNA, the CDR3 is TGTGCCAGCAGCCGTAGCGGGGTTTACGAGCAGTACTTC.

The gene calls are TRBV19 and TRBJ1-1; 9 bases align to TRBD1. The CDR3 length is 13 residues. CDR1 is LNHDA, CDR2 SQIVND, per germline (reference sequence). The junction had 4 bases not matched to a gene; V was cut back by 6 bases and J by 5 bases. CDR3 loop: CASRGQGGTEAFF. The CDR3 DNA reads TGTGCCAGTAGGGGACAGGGAGGGACTGAAGCTTTCTTT.

The chain links TRBV2 to TRBJ2-7; a possible D gene is TRBD2 (6 bases). This CDR3 contains 14 residues. From germline, CDR1 is SNHLY and CDR2 FYNNEI. V was clipped by 5 bases and J by 2 bases, with 13 bases between them. The CDR3 DNA reads as TGTGCCAGCAGTAACGGGGGAATGCCCTACGAGCAGTACTTC. Translation gives CASSNGGMPYEQYF.

V and J are TRBV7-2 and TRBJ2-2; 8 positions match TRBD2. Germline CDR1 reads SGHTA; CDR2 reads FQGNSA. The CDR3 sequence is 15 residues long. The junction had 5 bases not matched to a gene; V was cut back by 8 bases and J by 0 bases. CDR3 nucleotides: TGTGCCAGCCGGGAGGGCGGGGCGAACACCGGGGAGCTGTTTTTT. The encoded protein is CASREGGANTGELFF.

This clone was seen only a few times. The chain recombines TRBV6-5 with TRBJ1-2; maybe TRBD1 (5 bases). From germline, CDR1 is MNHEY and CDR2 SVGAGI. Trimming took 4 bases from V and 4 from J, leaving 16 bases between them. The CDR3 spans 15 residues. The CDR3 DNA is TGTGCCAGCAGTTTCACTCCCGGGGCTGCCTATGGCTACACCTTC. Its translation is CASSFTPGAAYGYTF.

This clone was observed a handful of times. J is TRBJ2-3 and V is TRBV2, with unresolved D. Germline V gene lookup returns CDR1 SNHLY and CDR2 FYNNEI. The CDR3 consists of 11 residues. Between the trimmed V and J ends, which lost 10 bases and 6 bases, there was a span of 11 bases. CDR3 region: CATAMFDTQYF. CDR3 in DNA: TGTGCCACCGCCATGTTTGATACGCAGTATTTT.

This clone was counted a few times. The V and J genes are TRBV7-8 and TRBJ1-5; D remains ambiguous. This CDR3 contains 14 residues. The V gene's germline CDR1 is SGHVS and CDR2 FQNEAQ. Trimming cost V 5 bases and J 11 bases, with 19 bases left between them. The CDR3 sequence: CASSRSDGVSAQHF. CDR3 bases: TGTGCCAGCAGCCGTTCGGACGGTGTATCTGCCCAGCATTTT.

The V call is TRBV9, the J call TRBJ1-5, with 8 positions matching TRBD1. Germline CDR1 reads SGDLS; CDR2 reads YYNGEE. CDR3 length: 14 amino acids. Trimming at V came to 2 bases and at J to 7 bases, leaving 5 bases not matched to a gene. Here the CDR3 reads CASSVDRDGQPQHF. DNA of the CDR3: TGTGCCAGCAGCGTGGACAGGGATGGACAGCCCCAGCATTTT. The complete variable domain, with remaining parts taken from reference TRBV9 and TRBJ1-5, reads DSGVTQTPKHLITATGQRVTLRCSPRSGDLSVYWYQQSLDQGLQFLIQYYNGEERAKGNILERFSAQQFPDLHSELNLSSLELGDSALYFCASSVDRDGQPQHFGDGTRLSIL.

The chain uses TRBV30 and TRBJ1-3; D possibly corresponds to TRBD1 (6 bases). Trimming pared 4 bases from V and 3 bases from J, leaving 13 bases between. This CDR3 region has 14 residues. In germline, CDR1 is GTSNPN, CDR2 SVGIG (reference sequence). The CDR3 bases are TGTGCCTGGAACCCGACAGGCCTTGGAAACACCATATATTTT. The encoded protein is CAWNPTGLGNTIYF.

The chain couples TRBV23-1 to TRBJ2-7; D might be TRBD1 (6 bases). TRBV23-1 is treated as an ORF (open reading frame) with a function not yet certain. The germline V and J ends were trimmed by 6 bases and 3 bases, with 18 bases remaining between them. The CDR3 runs to 15 residues. The CDR3 DNA reads TGCGCCAGCAGCCCCACGAGGGGGATTAGCTACGAGCAGTACTTC. It specifies CASSPTRGISYEQYF.

This clone was picked up a small number of times. The V and J genes are TRBV19 and TRBJ2-3; no clear D gene. Germline V gene sequence: CDR1 LNHDA, CDR2 SQIVND (reference sequence). The CDR3 consists of 14 residues. Trimming cost V 11 bases and J 0 bases, with 15 bases left between them. In DNA, the CDR3 is TGTGCCTCCAAGGTCACCCACAGCACAGATACGCAGTATTTT. Protein sequence: CASKVTHSTDTQYF.

The genes are TRBV9 and TRBJ2-1; possible D gene TRBD2, 5 bases. Looked up from germline, CDR1 is SGDLS and CDR2 is YYNGEE. V gave up 0 bases and J gave up 3 bases, with 10 bases separating them. This CDR3 region has 15 residues. Written as DNA, the CDR3 is TGTGCCAGCAGCGTAGGAGGGTCGGTCTACAATGAGCAGTTCTTC. This encodes CASSVGGSVYNEQFF.

This clone was seen a handful of times. The rearrangement uses TRBV5-1 and TRBJ2-5; TRBD1 agrees at 8 bases. V gave up 4 bases and J gave up 4 bases; unmatched junction bases: 9. The length of the CDR3 is 15 residues. Germline assignment: CDR1 SGHRS and CDR2 YFSETQ. CDR3 loop: CASSLGTGTRETQYF. The CDR3, as DNA: TGCGCCAGCAGCCTCGGGACAGGAACGCGAGAGACCCAGTACTTC.

This clone came up a few times. The rearrangement joins TRBV29-1 to TRBJ2-5, with TRBD1 matching 7 bases. The J call is in doubt because the DNA end fits TRBJ2-7 better. The CDR3 runs to 13 residues. CDR1 and CDR2 from the germline V gene are SQVTM and ANQGSEA. As DNA, the CDR3 is TGCAGCGGGGCGACAGGGCCACCCTACGAGCAGTACTTC. Residues: CSGATGPPYEQYF.